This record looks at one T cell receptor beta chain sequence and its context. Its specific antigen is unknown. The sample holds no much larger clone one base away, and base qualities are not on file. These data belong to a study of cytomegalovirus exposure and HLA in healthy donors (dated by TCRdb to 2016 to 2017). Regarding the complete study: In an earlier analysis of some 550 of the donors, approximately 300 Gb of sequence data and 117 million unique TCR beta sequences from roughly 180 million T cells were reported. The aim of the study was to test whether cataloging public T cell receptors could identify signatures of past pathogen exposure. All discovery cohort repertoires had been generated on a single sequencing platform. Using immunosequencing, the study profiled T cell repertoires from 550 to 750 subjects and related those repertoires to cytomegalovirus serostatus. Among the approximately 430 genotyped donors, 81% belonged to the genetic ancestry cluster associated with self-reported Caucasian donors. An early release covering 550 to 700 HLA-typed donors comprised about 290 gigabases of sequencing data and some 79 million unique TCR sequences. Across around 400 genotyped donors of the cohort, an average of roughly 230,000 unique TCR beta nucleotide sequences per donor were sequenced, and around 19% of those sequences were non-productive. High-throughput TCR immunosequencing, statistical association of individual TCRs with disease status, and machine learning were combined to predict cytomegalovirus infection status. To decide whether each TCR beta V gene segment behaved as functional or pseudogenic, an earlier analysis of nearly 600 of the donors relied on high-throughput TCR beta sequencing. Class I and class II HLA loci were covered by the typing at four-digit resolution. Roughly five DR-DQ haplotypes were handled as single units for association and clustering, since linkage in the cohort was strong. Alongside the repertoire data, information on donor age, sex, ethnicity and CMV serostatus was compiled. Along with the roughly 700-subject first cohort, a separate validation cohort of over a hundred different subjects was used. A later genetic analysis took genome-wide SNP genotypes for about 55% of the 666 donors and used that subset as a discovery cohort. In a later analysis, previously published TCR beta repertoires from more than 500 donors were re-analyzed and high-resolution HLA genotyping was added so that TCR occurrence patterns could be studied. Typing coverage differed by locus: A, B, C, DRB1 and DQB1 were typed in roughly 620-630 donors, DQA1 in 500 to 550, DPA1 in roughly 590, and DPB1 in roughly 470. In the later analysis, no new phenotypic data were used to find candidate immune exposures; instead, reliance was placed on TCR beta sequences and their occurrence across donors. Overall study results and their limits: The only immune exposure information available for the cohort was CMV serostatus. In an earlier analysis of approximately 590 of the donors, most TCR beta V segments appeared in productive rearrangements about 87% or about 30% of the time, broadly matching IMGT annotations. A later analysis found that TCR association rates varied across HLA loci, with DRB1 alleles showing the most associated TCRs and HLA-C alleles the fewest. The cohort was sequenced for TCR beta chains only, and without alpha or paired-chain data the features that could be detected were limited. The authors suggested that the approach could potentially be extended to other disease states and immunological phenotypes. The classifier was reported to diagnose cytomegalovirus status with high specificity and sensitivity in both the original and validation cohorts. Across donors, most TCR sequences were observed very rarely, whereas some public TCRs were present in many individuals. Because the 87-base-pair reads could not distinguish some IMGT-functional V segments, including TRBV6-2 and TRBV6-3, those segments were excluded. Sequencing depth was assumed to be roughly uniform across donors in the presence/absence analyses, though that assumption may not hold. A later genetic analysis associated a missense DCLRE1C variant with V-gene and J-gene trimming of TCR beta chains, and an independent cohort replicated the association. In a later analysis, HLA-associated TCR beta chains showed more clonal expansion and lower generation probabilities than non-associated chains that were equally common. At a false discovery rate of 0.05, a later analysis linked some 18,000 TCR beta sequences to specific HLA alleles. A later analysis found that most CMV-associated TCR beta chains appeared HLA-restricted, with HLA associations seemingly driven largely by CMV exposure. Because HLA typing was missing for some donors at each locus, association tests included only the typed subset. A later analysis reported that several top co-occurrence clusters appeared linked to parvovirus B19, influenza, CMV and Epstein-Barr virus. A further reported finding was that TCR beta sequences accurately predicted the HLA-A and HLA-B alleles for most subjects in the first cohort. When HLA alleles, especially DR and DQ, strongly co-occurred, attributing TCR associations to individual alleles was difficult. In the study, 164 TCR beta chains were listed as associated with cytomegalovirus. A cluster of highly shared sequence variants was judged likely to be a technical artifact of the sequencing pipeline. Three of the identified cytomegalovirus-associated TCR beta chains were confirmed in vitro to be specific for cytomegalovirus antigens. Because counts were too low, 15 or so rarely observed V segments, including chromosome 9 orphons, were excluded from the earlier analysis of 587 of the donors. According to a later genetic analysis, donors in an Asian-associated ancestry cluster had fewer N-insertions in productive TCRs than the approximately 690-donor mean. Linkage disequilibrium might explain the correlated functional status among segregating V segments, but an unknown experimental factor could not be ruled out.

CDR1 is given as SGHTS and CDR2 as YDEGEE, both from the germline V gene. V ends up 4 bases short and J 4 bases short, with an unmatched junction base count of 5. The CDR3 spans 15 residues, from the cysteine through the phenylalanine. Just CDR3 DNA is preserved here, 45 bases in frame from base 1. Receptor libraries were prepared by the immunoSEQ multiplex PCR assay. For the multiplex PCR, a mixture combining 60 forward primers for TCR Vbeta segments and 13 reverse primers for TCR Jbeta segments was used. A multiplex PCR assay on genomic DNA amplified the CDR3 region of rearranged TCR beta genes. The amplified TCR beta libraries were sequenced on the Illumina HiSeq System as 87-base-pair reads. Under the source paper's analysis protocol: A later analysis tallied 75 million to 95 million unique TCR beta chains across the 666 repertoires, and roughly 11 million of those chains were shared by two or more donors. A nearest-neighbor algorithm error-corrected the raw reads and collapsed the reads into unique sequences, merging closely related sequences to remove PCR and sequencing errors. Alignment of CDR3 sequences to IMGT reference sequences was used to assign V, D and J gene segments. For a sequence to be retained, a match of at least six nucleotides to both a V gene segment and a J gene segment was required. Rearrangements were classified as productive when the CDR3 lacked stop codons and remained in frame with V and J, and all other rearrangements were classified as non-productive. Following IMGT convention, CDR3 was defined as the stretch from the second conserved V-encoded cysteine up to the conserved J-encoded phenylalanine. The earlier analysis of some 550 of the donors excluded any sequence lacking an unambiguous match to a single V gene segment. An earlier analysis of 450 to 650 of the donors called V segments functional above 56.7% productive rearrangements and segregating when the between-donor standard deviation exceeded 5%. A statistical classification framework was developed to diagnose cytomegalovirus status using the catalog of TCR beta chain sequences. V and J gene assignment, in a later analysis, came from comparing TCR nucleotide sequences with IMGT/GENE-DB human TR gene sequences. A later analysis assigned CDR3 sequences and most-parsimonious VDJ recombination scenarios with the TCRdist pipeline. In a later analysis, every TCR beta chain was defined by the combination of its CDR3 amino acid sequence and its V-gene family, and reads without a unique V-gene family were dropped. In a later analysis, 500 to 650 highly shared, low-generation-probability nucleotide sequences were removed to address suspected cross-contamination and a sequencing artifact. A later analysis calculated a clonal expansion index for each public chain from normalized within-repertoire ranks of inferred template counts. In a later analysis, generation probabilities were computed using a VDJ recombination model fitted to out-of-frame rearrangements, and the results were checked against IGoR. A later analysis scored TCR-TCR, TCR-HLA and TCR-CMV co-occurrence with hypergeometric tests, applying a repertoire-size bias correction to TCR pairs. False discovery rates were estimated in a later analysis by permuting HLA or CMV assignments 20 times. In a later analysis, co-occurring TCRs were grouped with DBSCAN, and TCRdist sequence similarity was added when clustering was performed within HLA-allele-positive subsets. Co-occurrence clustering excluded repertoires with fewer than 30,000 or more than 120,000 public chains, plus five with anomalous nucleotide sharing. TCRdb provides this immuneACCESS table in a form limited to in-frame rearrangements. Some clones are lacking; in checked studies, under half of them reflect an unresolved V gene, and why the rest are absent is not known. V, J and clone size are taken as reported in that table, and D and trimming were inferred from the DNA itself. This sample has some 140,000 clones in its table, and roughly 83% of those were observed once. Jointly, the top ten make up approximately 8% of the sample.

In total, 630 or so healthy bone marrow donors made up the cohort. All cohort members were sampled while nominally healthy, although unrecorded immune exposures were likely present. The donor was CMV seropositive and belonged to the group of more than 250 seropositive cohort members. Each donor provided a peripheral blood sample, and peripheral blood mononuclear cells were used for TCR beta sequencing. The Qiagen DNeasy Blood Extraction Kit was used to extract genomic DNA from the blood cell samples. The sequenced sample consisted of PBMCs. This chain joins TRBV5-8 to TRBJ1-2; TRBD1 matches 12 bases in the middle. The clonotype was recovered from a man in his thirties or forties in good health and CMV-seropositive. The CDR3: CASSPPGQGAYGYTF. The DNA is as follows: TGTGCCAGCAGCCCCCCGGGACAGGGGGCCTATGGCTACACCTTC.